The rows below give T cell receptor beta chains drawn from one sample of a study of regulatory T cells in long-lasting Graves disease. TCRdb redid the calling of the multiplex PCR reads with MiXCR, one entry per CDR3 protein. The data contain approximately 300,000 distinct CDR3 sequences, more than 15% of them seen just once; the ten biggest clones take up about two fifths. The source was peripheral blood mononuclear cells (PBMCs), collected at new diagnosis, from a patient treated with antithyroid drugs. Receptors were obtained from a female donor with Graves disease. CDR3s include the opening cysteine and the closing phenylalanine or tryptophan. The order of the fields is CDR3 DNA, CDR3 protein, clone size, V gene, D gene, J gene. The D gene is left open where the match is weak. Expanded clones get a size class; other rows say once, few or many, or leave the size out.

cdr3_nt: TGTGCCAGCAGTACCCCCGTTTCCTACGAGCAGTACTTC
cdr3_aa: CASSTPVSYEQYF
clone_size: -
v_call: TRBV28
d_call: -
j_call: TRBJ2-7

cdr3_nt: TGCAGCGTTAAACCCGACAGGGGAGGACTAGCGGCCGGGGAGCTGTTTTTT
cdr3_aa: CSVKPDRGGLAAGELFF
clone_size: few
v_call: TRBV29-1
d_call: TRBD2
j_call: TRBJ2-2

cdr3_nt: TGTGCCAGCACCCCCGGCGGCAACTACGAGCAGTACTTC
cdr3_aa: CASTPGGNYEQYF
clone_size: -
v_call: TRBV6-1
d_call: -
j_call: TRBJ2-7

cdr3_nt: TGTGCCAGCAGTTTACAGGGGTACAATGAGCAGTTCTTC
cdr3_aa: CASSLQGYNEQFF
clone_size: many
v_call: TRBV27
d_call: -
j_call: TRBJ2-1

cdr3_nt: TGTGCCAGCAGCGCGGACGGGGGACTAGCGGGAGCCTACGAGCAGTACTTC
cdr3_aa: CASSADGGLAGAYEQYF
clone_size: many
v_call: TRBV9
d_call: TRBD2
j_call: TRBJ2-7

cdr3_nt: TGTGCCAGTAAAAAATCGAGCTCCTACAATGAGCAGTTCTTC
cdr3_aa: CASKKSSSYNEQFF
clone_size: many
v_call: TRBV28
d_call: -
j_call: TRBJ2-1

cdr3_nt: TGTGCCAGCAGGCGGGGGCCGGGCGGCTACACCTTC
cdr3_aa: CASRRGPGGYTF
clone_size: many
v_call: TRBV12-3/TRBV12-4
d_call: -
j_call: TRBJ1-2

cdr3_nt: TGTGCCAGCAGTGAAAGGGAGGGTGGACTTAATGAGCAGTTCTTC
cdr3_aa: CASSEREGGLNEQFF
clone_size: many
v_call: TRBV9
d_call: TRBD2
j_call: TRBJ2-1

cdr3_nt: TGTGCCAGCAGCTTACCATCTAGCGGGAGGCTCACAGATACGCAGTATTTT
cdr3_aa: CASSLPSSGRLTDTQYF
clone_size: many
v_call: TRBV7-9
d_call: TRBD2
j_call: TRBJ2-3

cdr3_nt: TGTGCCAGCAGCCTTCAGGTGGACGAGCAGTACTTC
cdr3_aa: CASSLQVDEQYF
clone_size: many
v_call: TRBV6-1
d_call: -
j_call: TRBJ2-7

cdr3_nt: TGTGCCAGCAGTCTGGGACTAGCTTACGAGCAGTACTTC
cdr3_aa: CASSLGLAYEQYF
clone_size: many
v_call: TRBV28
d_call: TRBD2
j_call: TRBJ2-7

cdr3_nt: TGTGCCAGCACCCTGCCAGGGACGAATCAGCCCCAGCATTTT
cdr3_aa: CASTLPGTNQPQHF
clone_size: few
v_call: TRBV12-3/TRBV12-4
d_call: -
j_call: TRBJ1-5

cdr3_nt: TGTGCCAGCAGCTCACGAGCTAGCGGGAGTTCCCCAACGGGCGGGCAGTACTTC
cdr3_aa: CASSSRASGSSPTGGQYF
clone_size: -
v_call: TRBV11-2
d_call: TRBD2
j_call: TRBJ2-7

cdr3_nt: TGTGCCAGTAGTATGTTCGGGGGACAGAGCTCCTACGAGCAGTACTTC
cdr3_aa: CASSMFGGQSSYEQYF
clone_size: many
v_call: TRBV19
d_call: -
j_call: TRBJ2-7

cdr3_nt: TGTGCCAGCAGCCCAGCGGGCGGGCGGTACAATGAGCAGTTCTTC
cdr3_aa: CASSPAGGRYNEQFF
clone_size: many
v_call: TRBV7-9
d_call: -
j_call: TRBJ2-1

cdr3_nt: TGTGCCAGCAGCTTAGGGGGAGCGAGCTCTGGAAACACCATATATTTT
cdr3_aa: CASSLGGASSGNTIYF
clone_size: many
v_call: TRBV7-8
d_call: -
j_call: TRBJ1-3

cdr3_nt: TGTGCCAGCAGCTTAGGGCCGGGACTAGCAAATGAGCAGTTCTTC
cdr3_aa: CASSLGPGLANEQFF
clone_size: -
v_call: TRBV11-2
d_call: TRBD2
j_call: TRBJ2-1

cdr3_nt: TGTGCCAGCAGCCCGATGTCTAGCGGTACGACCGGCCAGTACTTC
cdr3_aa: CASSPMSSGTTGQYF
clone_size: many
v_call: TRBV3-1
d_call: TRBD2
j_call: TRBJ2-5

cdr3_nt: TGTGCCAGCGGTGATCTAGGGGGCGTTCAGCCCCAGCATTTT
cdr3_aa: CASGDLGGVQPQHF
clone_size: many
v_call: TRBV2
d_call: TRBD1
j_call: TRBJ1-5

cdr3_nt: TGTGCCAGCTCACCCACGAACCCTAATACCGGGACTAGCGTTGAGACCCAGTACTTC
cdr3_aa: CASSPTNPNTGTSVETQYF
clone_size: -
v_call: TRBV18
d_call: TRBD2
j_call: TRBJ2-5

cdr3_nt: TGTGCCAGCAGTTCGCTGGCGGGAGGGTCCTACGAGCAGTACTTC
cdr3_aa: CASSSLAGGSYEQYF
clone_size: many
v_call: TRBV11-2
d_call: TRBD2
j_call: TRBJ2-7

cdr3_nt: TGTGCCACCCAAGGACGGGAGGAGATCGATGGCTACACCTTC
cdr3_aa: CATQGREEIDGYTF
clone_size: many
v_call: TRBV2
d_call: -
j_call: TRBJ1-2

cdr3_nt: TGTGCCATCAGTGAATGGACAGGGTCCTCCGTGCTCCCTTACGAGCAGTACTTC
cdr3_aa: CAISEWTGSSVLPYEQYF
clone_size: many
v_call: TRBV10-3
d_call: TRBD1
j_call: TRBJ2-7

cdr3_nt: TGCAGTGCTAGGCTGGGTCTGGGGACCGGGGAGCTGTTTTTT
cdr3_aa: CSARLGLGTGELFF
clone_size: -
v_call: TRBV20-1
d_call: -
j_call: TRBJ2-2

cdr3_nt: TGTGCCAGCAGAACGGACAGAGGATACGAGCAGTACTTC
cdr3_aa: CASRTDRGYEQYF
clone_size: many
v_call: TRBV27
d_call: -
j_call: TRBJ2-7

cdr3_nt: TGTGCCAGCAGCGGGGGCAGGGGAAAGGTGAACACTGAAGCTTTCTTT
cdr3_aa: CASSGGRGKVNTEAFF
clone_size: few
v_call: TRBV9
d_call: -
j_call: TRBJ1-1

cdr3_nt: TGCGCCAGCAGCTTGGCCTCTGGACAGAAGGAGACCCAGTACTTC
cdr3_aa: CASSLASGQKETQYF
clone_size: -
v_call: TRBV5-1
d_call: -
j_call: TRBJ2-5

cdr3_nt: TGCAGCGTCCCGGGACAGGGGGCAGAGACCCAGTACTTC
cdr3_aa: CSVPGQGAETQYF
clone_size: many
v_call: TRBV29-1
d_call: TRBD1
j_call: TRBJ2-5

cdr3_nt: TGTGCCAGCACTCCGGGACACCTAATGAACACTGAAGCTTTCTTT
cdr3_aa: CASTPGHLMNTEAFF
clone_size: -
v_call: TRBV6-1
d_call: -
j_call: TRBJ1-1

cdr3_nt: TGTGCCAGCAGTACACGTCCGACAGGGCTAGCCAAAAACATTCAGTACTTC
cdr3_aa: CASSTRPTGLAKNIQYF
clone_size: few
v_call: TRBV27
d_call: TRBD1
j_call: TRBJ2-4

cdr3_nt: TGTGCCAGTACCGCAAGGAGACAGGGGGTGGTTGGCTACACCTTC
cdr3_aa: CASTARRQGVVGYTF
clone_size: few
v_call: TRBV19
d_call: TRBD1
j_call: TRBJ1-2

cdr3_nt: TGTGCCAGCAGTTATCGGGGGCATGATCAGCCCCAGCATTTT
cdr3_aa: CASSYRGHDQPQHF
clone_size: -
v_call: TRBV27
d_call: -
j_call: TRBJ1-5

cdr3_nt: TGTGCCAGCAGCTCGACCACAAACCCTTTATACGAGCAGTACTTC
cdr3_aa: CASSSTTNPLYEQYF
clone_size: many
v_call: TRBV11-2
d_call: -
j_call: TRBJ2-7

cdr3_nt: TGTGCCAGCAGTTTTATCAATTTTGGATCCGGGACACCCTACGAGCAGTACTTC
cdr3_aa: CASSFINFGSGTPYEQYF
clone_size: many
v_call: TRBV12-3/TRBV12-4
d_call: -
j_call: TRBJ2-7

cdr3_nt: TGTGCCAGCAGACTAGACGGAGCAGGGCGTTACAATGAGCAGTTCTTC
cdr3_aa: CASRLDGAGRYNEQFF
clone_size: once
v_call: TRBV28
d_call: -
j_call: TRBJ2-1

cdr3_nt: TGTGCCAGTAGTATAACCATCTCCTACGAGCAGTACTTC
cdr3_aa: CASSITISYEQYF
clone_size: many
v_call: TRBV19
d_call: -
j_call: TRBJ2-7

cdr3_nt: TGCGCCAGCAGCTCCCGGACTAGCCTCCCCGGGGAGCTGTTTTTT
cdr3_aa: CASSSRTSLPGELFF
clone_size: few
v_call: TRBV5-1
d_call: TRBD2
j_call: TRBJ2-2

cdr3_nt: TGTGCCATCAGCGACGGTAACACTGAAGCTTTCTTT
cdr3_aa: CAISDGNTEAFF
clone_size: few
v_call: TRBV10-3
d_call: -
j_call: TRBJ1-1

cdr3_nt: TGTGCCAGCAGTTTAGGACCGCCGAACACTGAAGCTTTCTTT
cdr3_aa: CASSLGPPNTEAFF
clone_size: -
v_call: TRBV2
d_call: -
j_call: TRBJ1-1

cdr3_nt: TGTGCCAGCAGCTTAACTACAGGGGGCAGTCAGCCCCAGCATTTT
cdr3_aa: CASSLTTGGSQPQHF
clone_size: many
v_call: TRBV7-2
d_call: TRBD1
j_call: TRBJ1-5

cdr3_nt: TGCGCCAGCAGCCAAGAAAGAGCGGCGAACTACGAGCAGTACTTC
cdr3_aa: CASSQERAANYEQYF
clone_size: -
v_call: TRBV4-1
d_call: -
j_call: TRBJ2-7

cdr3_nt: TGTGCCAGTAATTTGGGGCAGGGCGATGGCTACACCTTC
cdr3_aa: CASNLGQGDGYTF
clone_size: many
v_call: TRBV19
d_call: -
j_call: TRBJ1-2

cdr3_nt: TGTGCCAGCAGCTTCCGGGAAGGGTACAATGAGCAGTTCTTC
cdr3_aa: CASSFREGYNEQFF
clone_size: few
v_call: TRBV7-9
d_call: -
j_call: TRBJ2-1

cdr3_nt: TGTGCCAGCAGTGCCTGGGACAGACCTAGCACAGATACGCAGTATTTT
cdr3_aa: CASSAWDRPSTDTQYF
clone_size: many
v_call: TRBV27
d_call: TRBD1
j_call: TRBJ2-3

cdr3_nt: TGCGCCAGCAGCTTGGAAGGGCGGGGCCCCTATGGCTACACCTTC
cdr3_aa: CASSLEGRGPYGYTF
clone_size: -
v_call: TRBV5-1
d_call: -
j_call: TRBJ1-2

cdr3_nt: TGTGCCAGCAGTGGGGGGATTCCCTACGAGCAGTACTTC
cdr3_aa: CASSGGIPYEQYF
clone_size: -
v_call: TRBV2
d_call: -
j_call: TRBJ2-7

cdr3_nt: TGTGCCAGCAGCGTAGGTTGGGGGGTTAGCGGGAAGGCGAACACCGGGGAGCTGTTTTTT
cdr3_aa: CASSVGWGVSGKANTGELFF
clone_size: once
v_call: TRBV9
d_call: TRBD2
j_call: TRBJ2-2

cdr3_nt: TGTGCCAGCAGTGACGCAGGGGTGGTTGAAGCTTTCTTT
cdr3_aa: CASSDAGVVEAFF
clone_size: many
v_call: TRBV2
d_call: -
j_call: TRBJ1-1

cdr3_nt: TGTGCCAGCAGCTTAGGTCTAGCTGGCGGGAGGGCCCTTGAGCAGTTCTTC
cdr3_aa: CASSLGLAGGRALEQFF
clone_size: few
v_call: TRBV11-2
d_call: TRBD2
j_call: TRBJ2-1

cdr3_nt: TGCAGCGTGGAACGGCAGGGGGCAAAGACCTACGAGCAGTACTTC
cdr3_aa: CSVERQGAKTYEQYF
clone_size: many
v_call: TRBV29-1
d_call: TRBD1
j_call: TRBJ2-7

cdr3_nt: TGTGCCAGCAGCCCGACAGGGAATGAAAAACTGTTTTTT
cdr3_aa: CASSPTGNEKLFF
clone_size: many
v_call: TRBV5-1
d_call: TRBD1
j_call: TRBJ1-4

cdr3_nt: TGTGCCAGCCTGGGGAAGCTAGCGGGAGGGCCGCGGTCAGATACGCAGTATTTT
cdr3_aa: CASLGKLAGGPRSDTQYF
clone_size: few
v_call: TRBV6-1
d_call: TRBD2
j_call: TRBJ2-3

cdr3_nt: TGTGCCAGCAGCACGGGACTAGCGGGCTCCAGAGGGGTCTTC
cdr3_aa: CASSTGLAGSRGVF
clone_size: few
v_call: TRBV5-5
d_call: TRBD2
j_call: TRBJ2-7

cdr3_nt: TGTGCCTGGACCCGACAGGGGGCGGTGAACACTGAAGCTTTCTTT
cdr3_aa: CAWTRQGAVNTEAFF
clone_size: many
v_call: TRBV30
d_call: TRBD1
j_call: TRBJ1-1

cdr3_nt: TGTGCCATCAGGAGCGCGGCCGCCTACGAACAGTACTTC
cdr3_aa: CAIRSAAAYEQYF
clone_size: few
v_call: TRBV10-3
d_call: -
j_call: TRBJ2-7

cdr3_nt: TGTGCCAGCAGCGTAGTGGATCCGGGACCAAGGTACAATGAGCAGTTCTTC
cdr3_aa: CASSVVDPGPRYNEQFF
clone_size: few
v_call: TRBV9
d_call: -
j_call: TRBJ2-1

cdr3_nt: TGCAGTGCTAGCCCGGACAGGGGCAGGTTCAATTCACCCCTCCACTTT
cdr3_aa: CSASPDRGRFNSPLHF
clone_size: many
v_call: TRBV20-1
d_call: TRBD1
j_call: TRBJ1-6

cdr3_nt: TGTGCCAGTAGTATCTCGGGGACAGGGGGTCGGGTCGAGACCCAGTACTTC
cdr3_aa: CASSISGTGGRVETQYF
clone_size: many
v_call: TRBV19
d_call: TRBD1
j_call: TRBJ2-5

cdr3_nt: TGTGCCAGCAGTCAGACAGGGGGCAGGCAGCCCCAGCATTTT
cdr3_aa: CASSQTGGRQPQHF
clone_size: -
v_call: TRBV6-2/TRBV6-3
d_call: TRBD1
j_call: TRBJ1-5

cdr3_nt: TGCAGCACTGGGAGCGGGGTCCACGAGCAGTACTTC
cdr3_aa: CSTGSGVHEQYF
clone_size: -
v_call: TRBV29-1
d_call: TRBD2
j_call: TRBJ2-7